This T cell receptor beta chain was documented in a study of monozygotic twins with inflammatory bowel disease. TCRdb derives one entry per CDR3 protein from the 5' RACE reads, leaving out DNA. Its clone listing holds 85,000 to 110,000 distinct CDR3 sequences. This CDR3 region has 16 residues. The V gene's germline CDR1 is MNHEY and CDR2 SVGEGT. The source is a human donor with ulcerative colitis or Crohn's disease, or a healthy co-twin of an affected twin (not recorded which). Sample: blood. V gene TRBV6-2 or TRBV6-3 combines with J gene TRBJ2-1; TCRdb outputs TRBD2, but without DNA this stays unchecked. This CDR3 reads CASSYLGLAGVIEQFF.